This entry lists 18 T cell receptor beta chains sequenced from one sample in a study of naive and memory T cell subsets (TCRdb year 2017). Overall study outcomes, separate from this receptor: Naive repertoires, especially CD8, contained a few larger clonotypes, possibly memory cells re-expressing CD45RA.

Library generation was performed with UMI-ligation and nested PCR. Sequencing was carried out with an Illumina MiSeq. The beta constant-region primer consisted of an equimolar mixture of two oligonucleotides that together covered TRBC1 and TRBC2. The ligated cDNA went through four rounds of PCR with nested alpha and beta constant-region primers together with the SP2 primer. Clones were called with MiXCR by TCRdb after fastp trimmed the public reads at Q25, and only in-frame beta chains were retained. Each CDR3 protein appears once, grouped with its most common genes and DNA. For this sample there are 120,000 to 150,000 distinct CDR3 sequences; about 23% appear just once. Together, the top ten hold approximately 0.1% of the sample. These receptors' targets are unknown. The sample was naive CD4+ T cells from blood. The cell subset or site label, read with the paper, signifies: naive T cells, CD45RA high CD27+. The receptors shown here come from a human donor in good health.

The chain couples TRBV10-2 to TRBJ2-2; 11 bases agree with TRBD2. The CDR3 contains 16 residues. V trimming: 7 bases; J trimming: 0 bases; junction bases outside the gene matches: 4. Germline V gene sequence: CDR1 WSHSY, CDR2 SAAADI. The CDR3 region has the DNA TGCGCCAGCACCCCTAGCGGGAGGACGAACACCGGGGAGCTGTTTTTT. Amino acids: CASTPSGRTNTGELFF.

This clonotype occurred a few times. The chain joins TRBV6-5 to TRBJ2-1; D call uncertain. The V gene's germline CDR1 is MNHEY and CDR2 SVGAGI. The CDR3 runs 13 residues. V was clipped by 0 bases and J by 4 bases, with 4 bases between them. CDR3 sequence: CASSYSGYNEQFF. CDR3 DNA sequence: TGTGCCAGCAGTTACTCGGGGTACAATGAGCAGTTCTTC.

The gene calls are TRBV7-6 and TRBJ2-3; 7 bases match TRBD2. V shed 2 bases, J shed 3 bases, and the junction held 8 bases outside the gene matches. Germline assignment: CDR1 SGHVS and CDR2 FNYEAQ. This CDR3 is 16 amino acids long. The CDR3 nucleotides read TGTGCCAGCAGCTTACTGGCGGGAGAAAAGACAGATACGCAGTATTTT. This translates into CASSLLAGEKTDTQYF.

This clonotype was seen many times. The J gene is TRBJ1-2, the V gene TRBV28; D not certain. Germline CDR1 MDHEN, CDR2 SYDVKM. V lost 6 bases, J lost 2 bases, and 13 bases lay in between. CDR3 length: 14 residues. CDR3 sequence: CASRPSGGNYGYTF. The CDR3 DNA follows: TGTGCCAGCAGACCCAGTGGAGGCAACTATGGCTACACCTTC.

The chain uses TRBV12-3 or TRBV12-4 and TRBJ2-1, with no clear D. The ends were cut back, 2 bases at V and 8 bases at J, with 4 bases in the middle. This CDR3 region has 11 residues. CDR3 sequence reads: CASSLRYEQFF. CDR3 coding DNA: TGTGCCAGCAGTTTACGTTATGAGCAGTTCTTC.

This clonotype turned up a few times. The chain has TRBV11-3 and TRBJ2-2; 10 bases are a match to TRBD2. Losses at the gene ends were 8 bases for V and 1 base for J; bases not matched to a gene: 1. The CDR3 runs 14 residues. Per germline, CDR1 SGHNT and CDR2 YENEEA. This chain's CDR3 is CASRLAGNTGELFF. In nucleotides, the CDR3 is TGTGCCAGCCGACTAGCGGGGAACACCGGGGAGCTGTTTTTT.

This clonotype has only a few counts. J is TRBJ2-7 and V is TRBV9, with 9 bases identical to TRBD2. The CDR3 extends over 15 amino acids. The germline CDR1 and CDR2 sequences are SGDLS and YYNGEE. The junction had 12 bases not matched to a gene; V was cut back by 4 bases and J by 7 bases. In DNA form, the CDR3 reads TGTGCCAGCAGCCCTTTAGCGGGAGCTTCAGGTGAGCAGTACTTC. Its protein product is CASSPLAGASGEQYF. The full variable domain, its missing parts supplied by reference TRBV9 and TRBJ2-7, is DSGVTQTPKHLITATGQRVTLRCSPRSGDLSVYWYQQSLDQGLQFLIQYYNGEERAKGNILERFSAQQFPDLHSELNLSSLELGDSALYFCASSPLAGASGEQYFGPGTRLTVT.

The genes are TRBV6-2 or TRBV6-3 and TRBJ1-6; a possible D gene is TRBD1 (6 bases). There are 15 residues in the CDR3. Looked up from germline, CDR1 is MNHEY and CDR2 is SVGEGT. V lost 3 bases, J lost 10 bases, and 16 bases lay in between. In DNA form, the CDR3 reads TGTGCCAGCAGTTATGGGTCAGGGGTTGGATCACCCCTCCACTTT. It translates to CASSYGSGVGSPLHF.

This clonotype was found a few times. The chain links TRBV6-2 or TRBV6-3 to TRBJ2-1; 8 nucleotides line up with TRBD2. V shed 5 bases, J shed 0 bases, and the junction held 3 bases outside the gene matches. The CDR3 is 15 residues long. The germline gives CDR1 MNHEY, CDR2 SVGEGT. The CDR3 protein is CASSQRESSYNEQFF. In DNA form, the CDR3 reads TGTGCCAGCAGTCAGCGGGAGAGCTCCTACAATGAGCAGTTCTTC.

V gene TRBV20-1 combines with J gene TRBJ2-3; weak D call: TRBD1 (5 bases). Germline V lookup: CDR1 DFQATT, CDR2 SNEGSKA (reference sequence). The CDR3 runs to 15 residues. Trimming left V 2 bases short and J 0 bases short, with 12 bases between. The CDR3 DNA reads TGCAGTGCTAGACTTGGTAGGGGTAGCACAGATACGCAGTATTTT. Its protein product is CSARLGRGSTDTQYF.

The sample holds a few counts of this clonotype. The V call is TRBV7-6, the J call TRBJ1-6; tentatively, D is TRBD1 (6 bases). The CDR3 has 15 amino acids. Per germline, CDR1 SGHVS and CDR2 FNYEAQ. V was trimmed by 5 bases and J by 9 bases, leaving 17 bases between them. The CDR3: CASSPHAGEGSPLHF. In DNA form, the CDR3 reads TGTGCCAGCAGCCCGCACGCAGGGGAAGGTTCACCCCTCCACTTT. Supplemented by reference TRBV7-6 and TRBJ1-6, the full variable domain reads GAGVSQSPRYKVTKRGQDVALRCDPISGHVSLYWYRQALGQGPEFLTYFNYEAQQDKSGLPNDRFSAERPEGSISTLTIQRTEQRDSAMYRCASSPHAGEGSPLHFGNGTRLTVT.

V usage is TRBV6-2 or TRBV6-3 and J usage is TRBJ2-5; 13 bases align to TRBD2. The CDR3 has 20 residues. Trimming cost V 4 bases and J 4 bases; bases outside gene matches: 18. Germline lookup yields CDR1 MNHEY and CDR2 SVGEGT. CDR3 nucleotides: TGTGCCAGCAGTTTAGGAAAACGGACTAGCGGGAGACATGGGCGAGAGACCCAGTACTTC. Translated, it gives CASSLGKRTSGRHGRETQYF.

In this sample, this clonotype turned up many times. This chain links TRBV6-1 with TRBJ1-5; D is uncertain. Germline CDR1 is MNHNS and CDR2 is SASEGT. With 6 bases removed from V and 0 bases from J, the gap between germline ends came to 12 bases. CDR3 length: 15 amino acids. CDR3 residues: CASSAAVYSNQPQHF. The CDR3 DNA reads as TGTGCCAGCAGCGCAGCCGTTTATAGCAATCAGCCCCAGCATTTT.

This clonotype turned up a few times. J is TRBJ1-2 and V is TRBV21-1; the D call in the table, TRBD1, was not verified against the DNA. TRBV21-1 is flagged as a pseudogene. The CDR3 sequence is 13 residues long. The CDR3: CASSNGKGCGYTF. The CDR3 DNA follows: TGTGCCAGCAGCAACGGGAAGGGTTGTGGCTACACCTTC.

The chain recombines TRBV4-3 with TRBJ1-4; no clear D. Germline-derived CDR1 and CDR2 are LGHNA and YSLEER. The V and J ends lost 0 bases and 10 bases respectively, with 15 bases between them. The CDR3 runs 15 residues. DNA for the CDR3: TGCGCCAGCAGCCAAGAAAGCGCTTATCCAGCAAAACTGTTTTTT. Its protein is CASSQESAYPAKLFF.

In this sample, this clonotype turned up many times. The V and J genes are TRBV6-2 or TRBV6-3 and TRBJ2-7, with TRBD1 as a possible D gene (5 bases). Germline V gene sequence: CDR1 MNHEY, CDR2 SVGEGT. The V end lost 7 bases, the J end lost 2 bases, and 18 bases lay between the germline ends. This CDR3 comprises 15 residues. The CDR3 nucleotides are TGTGCCAGCAAGAAACCCGTGACAGACCCCTACGAGCAGTACTTC. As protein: CASKKPVTDPYEQYF.

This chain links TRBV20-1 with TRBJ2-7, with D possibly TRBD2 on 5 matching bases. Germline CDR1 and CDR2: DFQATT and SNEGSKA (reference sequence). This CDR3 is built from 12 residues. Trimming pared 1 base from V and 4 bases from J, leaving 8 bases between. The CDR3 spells CSARVTTYEQYF. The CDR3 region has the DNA TGCAGTGCTAGAGTGACTACATACGAGCAGTACTTC.

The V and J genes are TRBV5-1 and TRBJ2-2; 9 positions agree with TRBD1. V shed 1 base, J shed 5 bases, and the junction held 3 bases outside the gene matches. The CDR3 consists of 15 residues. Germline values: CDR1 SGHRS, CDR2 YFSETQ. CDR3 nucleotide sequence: TGCGCCAGCAGCTTGAGGACAGGGGTTACCGGGGAGCTGTTTTTT. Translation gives CASSLRTGVTGELFF. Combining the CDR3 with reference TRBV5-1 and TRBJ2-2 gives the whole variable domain KAGVTQTPRYLIKTRGQQVTLSCSPISGHRSVSWYQQTPGQGLQFLFEYFSETQRNKGNFPGRFSGRQFSNSRSEMNVSTLELGDSALYLCASSLRTGVTGELFFGEGSRLTVL.